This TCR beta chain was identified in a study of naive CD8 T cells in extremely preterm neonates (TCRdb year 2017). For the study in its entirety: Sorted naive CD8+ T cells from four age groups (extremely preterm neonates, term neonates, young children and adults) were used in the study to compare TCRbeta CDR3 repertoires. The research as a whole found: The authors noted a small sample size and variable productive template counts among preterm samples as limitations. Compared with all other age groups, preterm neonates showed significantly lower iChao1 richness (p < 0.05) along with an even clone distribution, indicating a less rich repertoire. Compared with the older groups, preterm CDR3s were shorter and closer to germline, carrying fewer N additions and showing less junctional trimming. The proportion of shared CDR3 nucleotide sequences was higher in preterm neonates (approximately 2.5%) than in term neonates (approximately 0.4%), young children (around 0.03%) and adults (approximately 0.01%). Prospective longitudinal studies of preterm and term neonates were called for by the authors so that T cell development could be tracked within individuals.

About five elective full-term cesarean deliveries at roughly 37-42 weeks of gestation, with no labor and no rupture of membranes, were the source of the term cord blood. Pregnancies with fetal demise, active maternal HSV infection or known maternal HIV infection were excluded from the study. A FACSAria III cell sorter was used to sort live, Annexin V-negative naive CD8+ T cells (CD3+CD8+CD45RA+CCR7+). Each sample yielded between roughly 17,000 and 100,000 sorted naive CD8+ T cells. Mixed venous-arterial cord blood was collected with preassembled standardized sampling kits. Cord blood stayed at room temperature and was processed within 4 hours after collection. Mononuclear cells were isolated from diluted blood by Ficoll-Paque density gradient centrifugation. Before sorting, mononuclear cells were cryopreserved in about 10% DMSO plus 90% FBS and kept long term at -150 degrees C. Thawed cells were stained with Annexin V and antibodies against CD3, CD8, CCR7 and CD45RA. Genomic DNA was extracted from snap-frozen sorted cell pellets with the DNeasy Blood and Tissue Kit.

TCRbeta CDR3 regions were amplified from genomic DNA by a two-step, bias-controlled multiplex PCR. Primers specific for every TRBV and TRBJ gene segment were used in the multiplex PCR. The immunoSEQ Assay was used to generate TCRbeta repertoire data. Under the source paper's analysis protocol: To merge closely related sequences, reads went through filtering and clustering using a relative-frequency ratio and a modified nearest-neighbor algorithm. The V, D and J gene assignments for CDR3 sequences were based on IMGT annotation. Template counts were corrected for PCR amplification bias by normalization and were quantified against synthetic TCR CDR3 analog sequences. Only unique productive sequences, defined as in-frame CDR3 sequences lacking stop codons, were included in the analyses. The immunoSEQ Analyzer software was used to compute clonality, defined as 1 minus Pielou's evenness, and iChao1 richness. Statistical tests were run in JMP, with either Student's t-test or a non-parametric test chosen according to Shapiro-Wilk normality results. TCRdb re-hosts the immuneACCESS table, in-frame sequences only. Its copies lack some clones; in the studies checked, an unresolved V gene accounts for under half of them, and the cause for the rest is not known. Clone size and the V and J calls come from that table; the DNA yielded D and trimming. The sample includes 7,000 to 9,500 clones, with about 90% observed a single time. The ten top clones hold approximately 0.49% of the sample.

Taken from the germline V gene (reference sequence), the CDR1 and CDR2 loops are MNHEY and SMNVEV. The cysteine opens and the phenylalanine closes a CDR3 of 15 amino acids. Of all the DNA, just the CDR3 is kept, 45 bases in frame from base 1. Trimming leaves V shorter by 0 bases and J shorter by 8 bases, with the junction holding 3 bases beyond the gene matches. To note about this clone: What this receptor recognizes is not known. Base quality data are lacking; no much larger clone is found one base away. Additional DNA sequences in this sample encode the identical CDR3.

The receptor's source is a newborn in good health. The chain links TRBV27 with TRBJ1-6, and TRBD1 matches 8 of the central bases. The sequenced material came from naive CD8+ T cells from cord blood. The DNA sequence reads TGTGCCAGCAGTTTATCGAGGACAGGGTATTCACCCCTCCACTTT. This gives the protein CASSLSRTGYSPLHF.